This T cell receptor beta chain was captured by sequencing in a study of technical replicates of blood from four donors. The protocol was immunoSEQ multiplex PCR, while the TCRdb copy is restricted to in-frame clones and leaves out a portion. This sample has about 68,000 clones, with 95% to 97% found just once. Trimming took off 0 bases at V and 1 base at J, with 11 bases between the two ends. Germline CDR1 SGDLS, CDR2 YYNGEE. The CDR3 length is 15 residues. Sequenced input: T cells isolated from PBMCs. The receptor's source is a human donor in good health. This sequence joins TRBV9 and TRBJ2-7; weak D call: TRBD1 (5 bases). This chain's CDR3 is CASSVGGHGSYEQYF. Here the CDR3 DNA reads TGTGCCAGCAGCGTAGGAGGACACGGATCCTACGAGCAGTACTTC. The full variable domain, rest sourced from reference TRBV9 and TRBJ2-7, is DSGVTQTPKHLITATGQRVTLRCSPRSGDLSVYWYQQSLDQGLQFLIQYYNGEERAKGNILERFSAQQFPDLHSELNLSSLELGDSALYFCASSVGGHGSYEQYFGPGTRLTVT.